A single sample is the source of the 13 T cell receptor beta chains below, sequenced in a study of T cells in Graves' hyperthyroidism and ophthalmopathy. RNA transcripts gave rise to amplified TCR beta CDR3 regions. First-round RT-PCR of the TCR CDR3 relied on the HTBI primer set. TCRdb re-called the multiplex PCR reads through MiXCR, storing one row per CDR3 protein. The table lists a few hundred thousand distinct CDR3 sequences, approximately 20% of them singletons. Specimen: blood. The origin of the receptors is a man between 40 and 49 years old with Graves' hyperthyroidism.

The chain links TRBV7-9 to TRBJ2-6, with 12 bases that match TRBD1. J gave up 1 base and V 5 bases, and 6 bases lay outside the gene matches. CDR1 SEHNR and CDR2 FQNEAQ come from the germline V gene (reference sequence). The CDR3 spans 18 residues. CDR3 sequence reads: CASSRDRGLGSGANVLTF. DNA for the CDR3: TGTGCCAGCAGCAGGGACAGGGGGCTTGGGTCTGGGGCCAACGTCCTGACTTTC. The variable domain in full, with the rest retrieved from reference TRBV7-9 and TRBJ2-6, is DTGVSQNPRHKITKRGQNVTFRCDPISEHNRLYWYRQTLGQGPEFLTYFQNEAQLEKSRLLSDRFSAERPKGSFSTLEIQRTEQGDSAMYLCASSRDRGLGSGANVLTFGAGSRLTVL.

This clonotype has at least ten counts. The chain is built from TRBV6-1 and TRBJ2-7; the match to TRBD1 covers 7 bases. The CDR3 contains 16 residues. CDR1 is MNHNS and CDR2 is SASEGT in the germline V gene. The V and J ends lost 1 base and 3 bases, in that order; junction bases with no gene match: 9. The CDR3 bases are TGTGCCAGCAGTGAAGATGGTTCGGGACAGTTCTACGAGCAGTACTTC. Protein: CASSEDGSGQFYEQYF.

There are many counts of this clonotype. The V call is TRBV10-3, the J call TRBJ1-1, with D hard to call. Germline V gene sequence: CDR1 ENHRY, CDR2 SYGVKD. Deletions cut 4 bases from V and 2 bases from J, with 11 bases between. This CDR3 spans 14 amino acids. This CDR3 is CAISVGWANTEAFF. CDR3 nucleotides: TGTGCCATCAGTGTCGGTTGGGCTAACACTGAAGCTTTCTTT.

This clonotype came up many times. Here the CDR3 reads CASSLEGPPLNTEAFF. The CDR3 DNA follows: TGCGCCAGCAGCTTGGAAGGCCCCCCCCTGAACACTGAAGCTTTCTTT. This chain links TRBV5-1 with TRBJ1-1, with D unclear. Germline assignment: CDR1 SGHRS and CDR2 YFSETQ. The germline V and J ends were trimmed by 0 bases and 0 bases, with 12 bases remaining between them. The length of the CDR3 is 16 residues.

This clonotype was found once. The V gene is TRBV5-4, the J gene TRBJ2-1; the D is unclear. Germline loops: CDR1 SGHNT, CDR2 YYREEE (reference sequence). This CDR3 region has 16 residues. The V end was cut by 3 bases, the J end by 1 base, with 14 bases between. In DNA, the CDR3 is TGTGCCAGCAGCTCAAAAGATCTGGGTTCCTACAATGAGCAGTTCTTC. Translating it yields CASSSKDLGSYNEQFF.

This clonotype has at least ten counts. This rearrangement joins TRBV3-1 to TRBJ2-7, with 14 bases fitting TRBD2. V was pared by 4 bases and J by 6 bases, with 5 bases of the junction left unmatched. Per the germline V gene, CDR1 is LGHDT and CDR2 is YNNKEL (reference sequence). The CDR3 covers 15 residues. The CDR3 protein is CASSPGLAGGLEQYF. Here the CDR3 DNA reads TGTGCCAGCAGCCCCGGACTAGCGGGGGGCCTCGAGCAGTACTTC.

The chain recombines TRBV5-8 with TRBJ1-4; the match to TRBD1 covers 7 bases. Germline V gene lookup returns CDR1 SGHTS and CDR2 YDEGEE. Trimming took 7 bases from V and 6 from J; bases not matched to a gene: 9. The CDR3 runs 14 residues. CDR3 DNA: TGTGCCAGCCGCCTACAGGGGTCTGATGAAAAACTGTTTTTT. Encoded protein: CASRLQGSDEKLFF.

DNA of the CDR3: TGTGCCAGCAGCTTAGAGGCGGGACTAGCGGGGGGGCAAGATACGCAGTATTTT. Translating gives CASSLEAGLAGGQDTQYF. The chain uses TRBV7-2 and TRBJ2-3, with 16 bases that match TRBD2. Germline CDR1 and CDR2: SGHTA and FQGNSA. CDR3 length: 18 residues. Trimming took 1 base from V and 5 from J; bases not matched to a gene: 6.

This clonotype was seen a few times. In nucleotides, the CDR3 is TGTGCCAGCACCGAAGTTGGGATAACATCCTACGAGCAGTACTTC. This encodes CASTEVGITSYEQYF. The chain carries TRBV6-1 and TRBJ2-7; D is ambiguous. Germline V gene sequence: CDR1 MNHNS, CDR2 SASEGT. The CDR3 has 15 residues. Trimming stripped 7 bases from V and 1 base from J, with 17 bases between.

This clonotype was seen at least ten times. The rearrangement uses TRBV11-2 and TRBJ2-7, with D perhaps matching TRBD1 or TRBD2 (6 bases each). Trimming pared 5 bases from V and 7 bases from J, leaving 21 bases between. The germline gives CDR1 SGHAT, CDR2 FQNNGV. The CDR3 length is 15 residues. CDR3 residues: CASSQRAGVVGEQYF. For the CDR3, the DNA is TGTGCCAGCAGCCAGCGGGCAGGGGTTGTTGGGGAGCAGTACTTC.

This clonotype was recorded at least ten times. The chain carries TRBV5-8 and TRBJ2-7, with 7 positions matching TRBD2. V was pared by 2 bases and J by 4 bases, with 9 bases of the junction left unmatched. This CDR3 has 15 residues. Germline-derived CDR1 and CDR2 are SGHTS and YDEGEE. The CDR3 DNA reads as TGTGCCAGCAGCTTCCCGGGAGGAGTAGGGTACGAGCAGTACTTC. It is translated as CASSFPGGVGYEQYF.

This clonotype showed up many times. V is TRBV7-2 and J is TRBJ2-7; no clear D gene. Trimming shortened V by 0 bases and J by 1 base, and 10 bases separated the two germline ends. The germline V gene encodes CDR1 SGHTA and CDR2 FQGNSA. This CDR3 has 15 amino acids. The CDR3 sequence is CASSLAPAISYEQYF. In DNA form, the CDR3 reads TGTGCCAGCAGCTTAGCGCCCGCCATTTCCTACGAGCAGTACTTC.

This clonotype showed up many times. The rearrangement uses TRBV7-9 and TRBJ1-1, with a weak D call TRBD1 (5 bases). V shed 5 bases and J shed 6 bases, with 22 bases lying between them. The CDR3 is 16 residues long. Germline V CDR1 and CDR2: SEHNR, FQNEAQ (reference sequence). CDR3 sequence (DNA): TGTGCCAGCAGCCGACAGTCGGGCAGGGCGGCGGCTGAAGCTTTCTTT. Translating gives CASSRQSGRAAAEAFF.